This section outlines one TCR beta chain sequence together with its context. Its ends do not fully match the called genes, so a read error is possible. One entry per CDR3 protein, called by TCRdb with MiXCR from the PCR reads. The table includes several thousand distinct CDR3 sequences, about 50% detected once. CDR1 MNHNS and CDR2 SASEGT come from the germline V gene. There are 15 residues in the CDR3. This record belongs to a study of CD4 and CD8 cells across lung adenocarcinoma regions. Samples came from patients with localized non-small cell lung adenocarcinoma. The TCR comes from a male donor with lung adenocarcinoma. The CD4 and CD8 labels of this study may be unreliable. The chain uses TRBV6-1 and TRBJ2-3; D is perhaps TRBD1 (5 bases). Sequencing was carried out using CD8+ T cells from the center of a lung tumor. CDR3 region: CASSEGGLDPETQYF. DNA of the CDR3: TGTGCCAGCAGTGAAGGGGGCCTCGACCCAGAGACGCAGTATTTT.